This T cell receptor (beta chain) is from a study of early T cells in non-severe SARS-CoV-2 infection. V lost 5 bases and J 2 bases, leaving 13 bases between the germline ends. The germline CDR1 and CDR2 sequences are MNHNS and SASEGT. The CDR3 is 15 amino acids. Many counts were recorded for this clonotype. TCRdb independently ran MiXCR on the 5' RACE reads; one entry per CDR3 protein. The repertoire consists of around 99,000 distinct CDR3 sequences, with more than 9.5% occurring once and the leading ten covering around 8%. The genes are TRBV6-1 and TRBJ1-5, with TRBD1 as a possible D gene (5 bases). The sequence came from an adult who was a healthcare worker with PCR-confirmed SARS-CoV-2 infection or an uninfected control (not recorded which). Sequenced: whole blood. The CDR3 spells CASSTWDGRNQPQHF. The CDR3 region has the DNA TGTGCCAGCAGTACATGGGACGGCCGCAATCAGCCCCAGCATTTT.